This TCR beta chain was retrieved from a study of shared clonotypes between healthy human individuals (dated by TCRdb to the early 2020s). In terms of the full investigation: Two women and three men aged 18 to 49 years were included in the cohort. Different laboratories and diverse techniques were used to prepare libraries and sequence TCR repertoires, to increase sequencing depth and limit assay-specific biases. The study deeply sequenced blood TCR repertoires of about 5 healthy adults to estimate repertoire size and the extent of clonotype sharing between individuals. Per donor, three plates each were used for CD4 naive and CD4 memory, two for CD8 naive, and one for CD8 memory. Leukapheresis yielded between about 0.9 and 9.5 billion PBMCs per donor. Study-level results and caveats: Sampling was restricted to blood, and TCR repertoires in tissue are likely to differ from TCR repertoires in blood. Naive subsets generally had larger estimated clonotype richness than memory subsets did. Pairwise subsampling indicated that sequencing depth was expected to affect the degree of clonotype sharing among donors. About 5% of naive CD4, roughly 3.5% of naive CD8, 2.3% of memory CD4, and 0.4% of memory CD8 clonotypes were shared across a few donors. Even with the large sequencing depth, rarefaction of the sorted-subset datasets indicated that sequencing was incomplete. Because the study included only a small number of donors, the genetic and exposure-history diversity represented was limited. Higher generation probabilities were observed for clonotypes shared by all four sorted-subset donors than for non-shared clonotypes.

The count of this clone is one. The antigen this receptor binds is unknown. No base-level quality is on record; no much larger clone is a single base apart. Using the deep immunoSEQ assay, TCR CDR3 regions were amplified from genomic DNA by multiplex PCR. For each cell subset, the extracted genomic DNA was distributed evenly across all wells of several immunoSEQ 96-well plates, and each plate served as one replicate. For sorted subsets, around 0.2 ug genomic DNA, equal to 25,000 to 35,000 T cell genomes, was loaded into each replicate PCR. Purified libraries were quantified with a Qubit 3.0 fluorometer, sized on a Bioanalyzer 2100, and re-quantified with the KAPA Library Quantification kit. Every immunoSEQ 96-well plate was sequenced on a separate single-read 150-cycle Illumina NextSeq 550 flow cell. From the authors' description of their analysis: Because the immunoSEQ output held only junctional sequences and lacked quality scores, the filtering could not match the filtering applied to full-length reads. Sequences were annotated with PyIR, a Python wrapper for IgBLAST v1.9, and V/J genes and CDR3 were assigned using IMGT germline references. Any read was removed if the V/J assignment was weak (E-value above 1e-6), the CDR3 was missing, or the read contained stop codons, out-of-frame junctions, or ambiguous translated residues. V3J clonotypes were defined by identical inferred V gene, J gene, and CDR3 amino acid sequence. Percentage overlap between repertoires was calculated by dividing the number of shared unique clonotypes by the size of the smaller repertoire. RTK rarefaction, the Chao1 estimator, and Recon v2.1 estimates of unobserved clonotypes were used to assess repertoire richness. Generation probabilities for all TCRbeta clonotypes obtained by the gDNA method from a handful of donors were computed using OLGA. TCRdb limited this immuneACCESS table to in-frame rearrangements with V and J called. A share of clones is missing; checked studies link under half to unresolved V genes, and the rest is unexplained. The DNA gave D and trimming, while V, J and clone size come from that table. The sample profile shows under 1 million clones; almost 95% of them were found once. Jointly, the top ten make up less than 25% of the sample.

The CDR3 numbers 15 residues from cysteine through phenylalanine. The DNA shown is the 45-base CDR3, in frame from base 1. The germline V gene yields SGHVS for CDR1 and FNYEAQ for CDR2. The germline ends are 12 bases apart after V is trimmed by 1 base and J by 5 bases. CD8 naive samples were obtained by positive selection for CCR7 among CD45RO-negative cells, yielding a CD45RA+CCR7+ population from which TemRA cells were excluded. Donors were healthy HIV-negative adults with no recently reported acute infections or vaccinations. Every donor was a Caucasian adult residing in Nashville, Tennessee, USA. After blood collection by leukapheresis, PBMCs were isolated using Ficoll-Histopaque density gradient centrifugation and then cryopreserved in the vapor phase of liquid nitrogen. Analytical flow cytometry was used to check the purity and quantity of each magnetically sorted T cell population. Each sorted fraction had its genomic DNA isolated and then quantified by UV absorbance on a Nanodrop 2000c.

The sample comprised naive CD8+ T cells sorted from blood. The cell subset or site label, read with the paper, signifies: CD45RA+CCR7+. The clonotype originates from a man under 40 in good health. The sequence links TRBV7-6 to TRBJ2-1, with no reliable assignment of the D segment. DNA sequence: TGTGCCAGCAGCTTAGGTTCGGTGCCACACAATGAGCAGTTCTTC. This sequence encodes CASSLGSVPHNEQFF.